This T cell receptor beta chain was captured in a study of blood T cells in healthy people across ages. The use of a sample-barcoded 5' primer and a J-beta primer mix characterized a second PCR of roughly 6 to 11 cycles. One entry per CDR3 protein results from TCRdb running MiXCR on the 5' RACE reads. The sample holds some 880,000 distinct CDR3 sequences; around 34% are singletons and the top ten take about an eighth. In this sample, this clonotype turned up many times. The clonotype originates from a man between 18 and 35 years old in good health. The sequenced sample was blood.

DNA for the CDR3: TGTGCCAGCAGCGTCATACAGGGGATCTCCTACAATGAGCAGTTCTTC. Translating it yields CASSVIQGISYNEQFF. V is TRBV7-8 and J is TRBJ2-1; 7 bases line up with TRBD1. The V and J ends lost 5 bases and 0 bases, in that order; junction bases with no gene match: 7. CDR3 size: 16 residues. CDR1 and CDR2 (germline): SGHVS, FQNEAQ.